This record concerns one T cell receptor (beta chain) sequence. Its target is unknown. It may be a read error: a sequence one base away is much more abundant. With 500 to 650 ng total RNA as template and a constant-region primer, TCR beta cDNA was made. Investigators got TCR beta libraries out of three nested multiplex PCR rounds, done with slightly modified ARM-PCR. TRBV1-TRBV30 forward primers and a C-beta reverse primer were used in the first two PCR rounds, which each ran for about 11 cycles. TCRdb ran MiXCR on the multiplex PCR reads and lists one entry per CDR3 protein. The table lists about 310,000 distinct CDR3 sequences, roughly three fifths of them singletons, with over 15% in the top ten. In addition to blood RNA drawn from unsorted whole blood, germline DNA was extracted. Germline CDR1 LGHNA, CDR2 YNFKEQ. The CDR3 sequence is 17 residues long. This entry belongs to a study of tumor-infiltrating lymphocytes in primary liver carcinoma. Study overall: With diameters of about 4 to 11 cm, tumors were stage T1-T3 N0M0. Study-level results: Relative to tumor region pairs, the tumor-adjacent and tumor-blood pairs showed overlap that was lower.

This TCR derives from a woman aged 25 to 39 with primary liver carcinoma and hepatitis B virus infection. The sequenced material came from peripheral blood. The chain employs TRBV4-2 and TRBJ2-6; D may be TRBD2 (6 bases). In DNA form, the CDR3 reads TGTGACAGCAGCCACGAACTGCGGGGAGATGGGGCCAACGTCCTGACTTTC. This gives the protein CDSSHELRGDGANVLTF.